Shown below are 27 T cell receptor beta chains from a single sample sequenced in a study of blood T cell repertoires in COVID-19. Measured with immunoSEQ multiplex PCR; TCRdb has only the in-frame clones, and not every one. The repertoire holds 220,000 or so clones, 80% to 85% seen once, with about 2.3% in the top ten. Sequencing was done on a sample of peripheral blood. Source of these receptors: a woman aged 60-75 years with acute or convalescent COVID-19.

This sequence joins TRBV7-8 and TRBJ1-2, with 7 positions matching TRBD1. This CDR3 spans 15 amino acids. The junction had 10 bases not matched to a gene; V was cut back by 4 bases and J by 5 bases. Germline assignment: CDR1 SGHVS and CDR2 FQNEAQ. CDR3 sequence reads: CASSSRTGSWYGYTF. The DNA for the CDR3 is TGTGCCAGCAGCTCTCGGACAGGCTCGTGGTATGGCTACACCTTC.

The V gene is TRBV25-1, the J gene TRBJ1-2; D uncertain. Germline CDR1 and CDR2: MGHDK and SYGVNS. The length of the CDR3 is 12 residues. Trimming took 9 bases from V and 4 from J, leaving 12 bases between them. The CDR3 nucleotides read TGTGCCAGGGGGAGTTCGAGCTATGGCTACACCTTC. As protein: CARGSSSYGYTF.

This chain joins TRBV6-2 or TRBV6-3 and TRBJ1-1; TRBD1 might be the D (5 bases). Trimming stripped 2 bases from V and 0 bases from J, with 13 bases between. The germline gives CDR1 MNHEY, CDR2 SVGEGT. The CDR3 is made up of 16 amino acids. The CDR3 DNA follows: TGTGCCAGCAGTTACCCACAGGAACGCATGAACACTGAAGCTTTCTTT. Encoded protein: CASSYPQERMNTEAFF.

This chain uses TRBV13 with TRBJ2-1, with TRBD2 matching over 11 bases. V lost 1 base and J lost 4; bases outside the gene matches: 3. Germline V gene data show CDR1 as PRHDT and CDR2 as FYEKMQ (reference sequence). The CDR3 covers 16 residues. For the CDR3, the DNA is TGTGCCAGCAGCTTAGAGATAGCGGGGGGGTACAATGAGCAGTTCTTC. It codes for CASSLEIAGGYNEQFF.

This chain links TRBV10-3 with TRBJ1-3; TRBD1 might be the D (6 bases). The germline V gene encodes CDR1 ENHRY and CDR2 SYGVKD. V lost 4 bases to trimming and J lost 0 bases, with 10 bases between them. This CDR3 region has 15 residues. CDR3: CAISAGTSSGNTIYF. CDR3 DNA: TGTGCCATCAGTGCCGGGACAAGCTCTGGAAACACCATATATTTT.

This sequence joins TRBV28 and TRBJ1-2; 9 bases are shared with TRBD1. J gave up 7 bases and V 6 bases, and 9 bases lay outside the gene matches. This CDR3 region has 14 residues. The germline CDR1 and CDR2 sequences are MDHEN and SYDVKM. CDR3 residues: CASRGQGRGGGYTF. The CDR3 nucleotides read TGTGCCAGCAGAGGACAGGGGCGGGGTGGTGGCTACACCTTC.

This chain connects TRBV2 to TRBJ1-1; maybe TRBD1 (6 bases). The length of the CDR3 is 13 residues. V was trimmed by 7 bases and J by 14 bases, leaving 23 bases between them. In germline, CDR1 is SNHLY, CDR2 FYNNEI. The CDR3 DNA sequence: TGTGCCAGCAATTTTGGGACAACTGAAGCTTTGTTCTTT. The encoded protein is CASNFGTTEALFF.

The chain uses TRBV3-1 (or the pseudogene TRBV3-2) and TRBJ2-1; 11 bases match TRBD2. Germline CDR1 LGHDT, CDR2 YNNKEL (reference sequence). The V and J ends lost 1 base and 3 bases, in that order; junction bases with no gene match: 2. CDR3 length equals 16 residues. The CDR3 is CASSQVGTSGYNEQFF. CDR3 in DNA: TGTGCCAGCAGCCAAGTGGGGACTAGCGGCTACAATGAGCAGTTCTTC.

The J gene is TRBJ2-7, the V gene TRBV6-1; 7 bases agree with TRBD1. CDR1 and CDR2 (germline): MNHNS, SASEGT. The junction had 2 bases not matched to a gene; V was cut back by 2 bases and J by 1 base. This CDR3 comprises 14 residues. CDR3 loop: CASSERDRSYEQYF. The CDR3 nucleotides are TGTGCCAGCAGTGAAAGGGACAGATCCTACGAGCAGTACTTC.

This clone was found a few times. The V and J genes are TRBV30 and TRBJ1-5; the D is unclear. The germline V gene encodes CDR1 GTSNPN and CDR2 SVGIG (reference sequence). V lost 2 bases to trimming and J lost 2 bases, with 13 bases between them. This CDR3 has 15 residues. CDR3 loop: CAWSRLGRGNQPQHF. The DNA of the CDR3 is TGTGCCTGGAGTCGACTGGGGAGGGGCAATCAGCCCCAGCATTTT.

The chain recombines TRBV10-3 with TRBJ1-1; 12 bases map to TRBD1. The CDR3 covers 16 residues. V shed 5 bases, J shed 1 base, and the junction held 5 bases outside the gene matches. CDR1 ENHRY and CDR2 SYGVKD come from the germline V gene. CDR3 sequence reads: CAISPWGQGANTEAFF. CDR3 DNA: TGTGCCATCAGTCCTTGGGGACAGGGGGCGAACACTGAAGCTTTCTTT.

The rearrangement joins TRBV4-2 to TRBJ1-1; 8 bases align to TRBD1. Germline lookup yields CDR1 LGHNA and CDR2 YNFKEQ. J gave up 5 bases and V 0 bases, and 5 bases lay outside the gene matches. CDR3 length: 15 amino acids. CDR3 nucleotide sequence: TGTGCCAGCAGCCAAGACAGGGGGCTAAGAACTGAAGCTTTCTTT. This encodes CASSQDRGLRTEAFF.

The chain couples TRBV30 to TRBJ1-5, with D maybe TRBD1 (5 bases). V shed 0 bases and J shed 1 base, with 7 bases lying between them. This CDR3 is built from 14 residues. Germline V gives CDR1 GTSNPN, CDR2 SVGIG (reference sequence). The CDR3 nucleotides read TGTGCCTGGAGTGTACGGGGGAGCAATCAGCCCCAGCATTTT. Its protein product is CAWSVRGSNQPQHF.

The CDR3 coding sequence is TGTGCCAGCAGCTTAGCCCCGACAGGGAACCCCTACCTCACAGATACGCAGTATTTT. This codes for CASSLAPTGNPYLTDTQYF. The V gene is TRBV11-2, the J gene TRBJ2-3; 7 bases are shared with TRBD1. There are 19 residues in the CDR3. The V and J ends lost 1 base and 2 bases, in that order; junction bases with no gene match: 15. Germline CDR1 SGHAT, CDR2 FQNNGV.

V is TRBV10-3 and J is TRBJ1-3; 8 bases match TRBD1. The CDR3 has 17 residues. CDR1 is ENHRY, CDR2 SYGVKD, per germline. V shed 4 bases and J 0 bases; nucleotides not matched to a gene: 8. The CDR3 sequence: CAISGGTGVSSGNTIYF. In nucleotides, the CDR3 is TGTGCCATCAGTGGCGGGACAGGAGTCTCCTCTGGAAACACCATATATTTT.

The chain links TRBV30 to TRBJ1-2; weak D call: TRBD1 (5 bases). The CDR3 consists of 12 residues. Trimming took off 7 bases at V and 1 base at J, with 10 bases between the two ends. Germline V gene sequence: CDR1 GTSNPN, CDR2 SVGIG (reference sequence). The CDR3 bases are TGTGCCTTGATGACAGATAACTATGGCTACACCTTC. Translating it yields CALMTDNYGYTF.

The chain joins TRBV5-6 to TRBJ1-4; D is unclear. The CDR3 has 16 residues. Trimming shortened V by 1 base and J by 0 bases, and 10 bases separated the two germline ends. Per the germline V gene, CDR1 is SGHDT and CDR2 is YYEEEE. This CDR3 is CASSLFRGSTNEKLFF. The CDR3 DNA follows: TGTGCCAGCAGCTTGTTCCGGGGATCAACTAATGAAAAACTGTTTTTT.

The chain carries TRBV6-5 and TRBJ2-3, with D perhaps TRBD2 (6 bases). Germline V gene sequence: CDR1 MNHEY, CDR2 SVGAGI. This CDR3 contains 15 residues. Trimming removed 2 bases from V and 2 bases from J, with 11 bases in between. The chain's CDR3 is CASSYGGGDTDTQYF. In DNA form, the CDR3 reads TGTGCCAGCAGTTACGGAGGCGGGGACACAGATACGCAGTATTTT.

V and J are TRBV4-2 and TRBJ2-1; 7 positions match TRBD2. The V and J ends lost 1 base and 13 bases, in that order; junction bases with no gene match: 7. CDR3 length: 13 residues. Germline CDR1 LGHNA, CDR2 YNFKEQ. CDR3 in amino acids: CASSQGLRDYQFF. In DNA form, the CDR3 reads TGTGCCAGCAGCCAAGGCCTCCGGGACTACCAGTTCTTC.

This chain joins TRBV5-1 and TRBJ1-1; no clear D gene. Germline lookup yields CDR1 SGHRS and CDR2 YFSETQ. V was pared by 0 bases and J by 1 base, with 13 bases between. The CDR3 contains 16 residues. The CDR3 loop reads CASSLGLSRANTEAFF. Here the CDR3 DNA reads TGCGCCAGCAGCTTGGGCCTTAGTAGAGCGAACACTGAAGCTTTCTTT.

This clone appeared a few times. The J gene is TRBJ1-1, the V gene TRBV11-2; weak D call: TRBD1 (5 bases). The CDR3 totals 15 residues. Germline loops: CDR1 SGHAT, CDR2 FQNNGV. V was cut by 7 bases and J by 2 bases, with 17 bases left in between. Written as DNA, the CDR3 is TGTGCCAGCAATAACGTGTTGGGGGGAAACACTGAAGCTTTCTTT. Translating gives CASNNVLGGNTEAFF.

The chain uses TRBV3-1 (or the pseudogene TRBV3-2) and TRBJ1-5; D uncertain. With 4 bases removed from V and 3 bases from J, the gap between germline ends came to 10 bases. Germline V gives CDR1 LGHDT, CDR2 YNNKEL (reference sequence). The CDR3 is 14 amino acids. CDR3 sequence (DNA): TGTGCCAGCAGCCTCCCTGGGCCCAATCAGCCCCAGCATTTT. It specifies CASSLPGPNQPQHF.

The chain has TRBV2 and TRBJ1-6, with 8 bases identical to TRBD1. Germline V gene lookup returns CDR1 SNHLY and CDR2 FYNNEI. The CDR3 consists of 13 residues. J gave up 10 bases and V 6 bases, and 5 bases lay outside the gene matches. CDR3 DNA sequence: TGTGCCAGCAGAGGACAGGGAGGCTCACCCCTCCACTTT. This sequence encodes CASRGQGGSPLHF.

V and J are TRBV2 and TRBJ2-5; possible D gene TRBD2, 6 bases. Germline V gene lookup returns CDR1 SNHLY and CDR2 FYNNEI. Deletions cut 5 bases from V and 2 bases from J, with 9 bases between. This CDR3 is built from 13 residues. Written as DNA, the CDR3 is TGTGCCAGCAGTAAGACTAGACAAGAGACCCAGTACTTC. Its protein is CASSKTRQETQYF.

This clone was seen only a few times. The chain employs TRBV7-9 and TRBJ2-5; D might be TRBD1 (6 bases). This CDR3 has 15 residues. Trimming shortened V by 0 bases and J by 1 base, and 9 bases separated the two germline ends. Per germline, CDR1 SEHNR and CDR2 FQNEAQ (reference sequence). CDR3 amino acids: CASSLAGAAQETQYF. CDR3 coding DNA: TGTGCCAGCAGCTTAGCGGGGGCGGCCCAAGAGACCCAGTACTTC.

The chain employs TRBV30 and TRBJ1-3, with 7 bases identical to TRBD1. The junction had 8 bases not matched to a gene; V was cut back by 3 bases and J by 0 bases. The CDR3 consists of 16 residues. Germline V gene lookup returns CDR1 GTSNPN and CDR2 SVGIG (reference sequence). The CDR3 protein is CAWSLGRQGSGNTIYF. The DNA of the CDR3 is TGTGCCTGGAGCCTCGGCCGACAGGGCTCTGGAAACACCATATATTTT.

The chain carries TRBV4-2 and TRBJ1-3; TRBD1 aligns across 8 bases. The CDR3 totals 15 residues. Germline CDR1 LGHNA, CDR2 YNFKEQ. With 11 bases clipped from V and 3 bases from J, the junction kept 12 bases outside the gene matches. The CDR3 nucleotides are TGTGCCGCAGGGGCAGGGGGCGCGGTTGGAAACACCATATATTTT. Its protein is CAAGAGGAVGNTIYF.